The sequence of this TCR beta chain was determined in a study of OX40 agonist ivuxolimab in advanced cancers. On the study more broadly: Age averaged around 60 years (range roughly 23 to 85), and just over 80% were male. One patient with hepatocellular carcinoma and two with cutaneous melanoma, three in all, had partial responses. General study findings and limits: Fewer expanded clones were found on average in CD4+ than in CD8+ T cells.

Patients who had autoimmune disease history or got systemic immunosuppression were left out. Germline V gene data show CDR1 as MNHEY and CDR2 as SMNVEV (reference sequence). The CDR3 covers 17 residues. V lost 5 bases and J lost 5; bases outside the gene matches: 17. Comment on this clone: Its antigen is currently unknown.

Libraries were prepared by immunoSEQ multiplex PCR; TCRdb keeps only in-frame clonotypes and omits some of them. The sample has roughly 50,000 clones, approximately 89% seen once; the top ten hold 8% to 10%. This chain connects TRBV27 to TRBJ1-1; 7 bases match TRBD1. The material sequenced was CD4+ or CD8+ T cells sorted from blood, taken in a trial of the OX40 agonist ivuxolimab. The receptor's source is an adult with an advanced solid tumor such as melanoma, head and neck, liver or kidney cancer. CDR3 residues: CASSPSTGWGLWTEAFF. In DNA form, the CDR3 reads TGTGCCAGCAGTCCTTCGACAGGGTGGGGGTTATGGACTGAAGCTTTCTTT.